This T cell receptor beta chain was retrieved from a study of blood T cell repertoires in COVID-19 (dated by TCRdb to about 2020). General notes on the study: Samples from collaborators originated in the United States, Italy and Spain and spanned both the acute and convalescent phases of COVID-19. Sample metadata almost always included a de-identified subject ID, COVID-19 status, age in years and sex. The repertoires were made available in a free public database intended to serve as a resource for research on the immune response to SARS-CoV-2. The samples were drawn from two sources: the first 160 participants of the ongoing ImmuneRACE study, and 950 to 1,500 subjects contributed by 6 global collaborators. Subjects who had been exposed to COVID-19, were actively infected with it, or had recovered from it provided the deeply sampled blood TCRbeta repertoires that made up the dataset. The prospective study material was composed of cDNA or gDNA derived from T cells, B-cell-depleted T cells, or PBMCs. Where available, HLA class I and class II types were obtained from metadata supplied by the sample provider rather than from assay-based typing. General findings and caveats noted by the study authors: How much clinical and demographic metadata was included differed by source and by participant, and the metadata was provided uncurated.

Comments on this clone: The target of this receptor is not known. No much larger clone is present one base from it, and per-base qualities are unavailable.

TCRbeta CDR3 regions were amplified from genomic DNA using the immunoSEQ Assay, a bias-controlled multiplex PCR. In the original analysis: The number of nucleated cells in each sample was estimated by amplification of reference gene primers within the assay. To quantify the absolute abundance of each unique TCRbeta CDR3 rearrangement, sequence reads were collapsed and filtered. For each sample, productive Simpson clonality was calculated by taking the square root of Simpson's diversity index across productive rearrangements. As stored in TCRdb, this immuneACCESS dataset retains in-frame rearrangements with V and J assigned. A fraction of the clones does not appear; measured against another copy, unresolved V genes explain less than half of the discrepancy, and the remainder lacks a known reason. V and J calls and clone size are as listed in that table; D and trimming were resolved from the DNA. The sample includes about 160,000 clones, with about 85% observed a single time. 6.9% of the sample rests with the top ten.

The trim is 0 bases for V and 3 bases for J, with a gap of 11 bases between the germline ends. CDR1 is given as MNHEY and CDR2 as SVGEGT, both from the germline V gene. The cysteine opens and the phenylalanine closes a CDR3 of 15 amino acids. Just CDR3 DNA is preserved here, 45 bases in frame from base 1. One collaborating source in Seattle enrolled patients during active infection and followed them longitudinally through the course of disease. The collaborating institutions used their own protocols to collect whole blood in K2EDTA tubes. Collaborator samples were shipped for TCRbeta analysis as frozen whole blood, isolated PBMCs, or DNA extracted from either sample type.

This receptor was identified in a man at least 80 years old with COVID-19, enrolled during active disease. The chain employs TRBV6-2 or TRBV6-3 and TRBJ1-2; the D gene is perhaps TRBD1, on 5 matching bases. The sample taken for sequencing was peripheral blood. The CDR3 reads as follows: CASSYSVGGDYGYTF. The nucleotide sequence is given as TGTGCCAGCAGTTACTCGGTCGGGGGTGACTATGGCTACACCTTC.